The present TCR beta chain was sequenced within a study of blood T cell repertoires in COVID-19 (TCRdb year 2020). In the study overall: The collaborator samples originated in the United States, Italy and Spain and spanned the acute and convalescent phases of COVID-19. The prospective study material was composed of cDNA or gDNA derived from T cells, B-cell-depleted T cells, or PBMCs. Subjects who had been exposed to COVID-19, were actively infected with it, or had recovered from it provided the deeply sampled blood TCRbeta repertoires that made up the dataset. A freely available public database, intended as a resource for researchers studying the immune response to SARS-CoV-2, is where the repertoires were released. The samples were drawn from two sources: the first 160 participants of the ongoing ImmuneRACE study, and 1,000 to 1,500 subjects contributed by 6 global collaborators. The sample metadata nearly always contained a de-identified subject ID, COVID-19 status, age in years and sex. HLA class I and class II types, where available, came from metadata supplied by the sample provider rather than from assay-based typing. What the authors observed across the whole study: The quantity of clinical and demographic metadata differed by source and by participant and was supplied without curation.

Enrolling through a virtual design, the prospective study's participants ranged in age from roughly 18 to 89 years and lived across roughly 23 United States geographic areas. In the prospective study, participants were assigned to cohorts based on the clinical history participants reported in a screening survey and a study questionnaire. Recovered participants in ImmuneRACE Cohort 3 were defined as having two consecutive negative NP/OP PCR tests, clearance from a healthcare professional, or resolution of symptoms. In the prospective study, mobile phlebotomists collected whole blood, serum and a nasopharyngeal or oropharyngeal swab from each participant. Additional blood draws and questionnaires over a 2-month period could optionally be provided by prospective study participants. Before DNA extraction, prospective study blood samples were shipped either frozen or at room temperature. The immunoSEQ Assay, a bias-controlled multiplex PCR, was used to amplify TCRbeta CDR3 regions from genomic DNA. On the study's bioinformatics: Nucleated cell counts per sample were estimated from amplification of reference gene primers within the assay. Sequence reads were collapsed and filtered to measure the absolute abundance of every unique TCRbeta CDR3 rearrangement. Productive Simpson clonality was computed per sample as the square root of Simpson's diversity index over productive rearrangements. TCRdb stores this immuneACCESS table with in-frame sequences only. Part of the clones is absent; in the studies checked, under half of the shortfall reflects unresolved V genes, and no reason is known for the rest. Clone size and the V and J calls come from that table; the DNA yielded D and trimming. Within this sample are some 270,000 clones, with approximately 84% of them counted one time only. The ten largest make up around 3.7% of the sample.

Regarding this clone: Its target antigen remains unknown. Base qualities were left out, and no much larger clone turns up one base away.

CDR1 and CDR2, looked up from the germline V gene (reference sequence), are MNHEY and SMNVEV. Measured from the cysteine to the phenylalanine, the CDR3 is 15 residues long. Only the CDR3 region is kept as DNA, spanning 45 bases read in frame from base 1. From V the trimming removes 5 bases and from J it removes 1 base, while the gene matches leave 6 bases of the junction unaccounted for. The clonotype comes from a man over 45 who had recovered from COVID-19. This sequence uses TRBV27 and TRBJ2-5; 8 bases in the middle match TRBD1. The sample taken for sequencing was PBMCs or T cells enriched from blood (not recorded which). The nucleotide sequence is TGTGCCAGCAGTCGCCGGACAGGGCTCCAAGAGACCCAGTACTTC. Translated, this gives CASSRRTGLQETQYF.